Below, one T cell receptor beta chain is given with its context. From 8.5 to 10 ml of fresh peripheral blood, PBMCs were isolated. The data were taken from a study of T cells in Graves' hyperthyroidism and ophthalmopathy. Germline CDR1 reads MNHNS; CDR2 reads SASEGT. This CDR3 has 16 residues. V lost 6 bases, J lost 0 bases, and 12 bases lay in between. Researchers took RNA transcripts and amplified the TCR beta CDR3 regions from them. An initial round of RT-PCR targeting the TCR CDR3 relied on the HTBI primer set. MiXCR was run by TCRdb on the multiplex PCR reads, yielding one entry per CDR3 protein. The sample includes approximately 430,000 distinct CDR3 sequences, 15% to 17% of them seen just once.

Sequenced input: blood. This TCR came from a woman aged 18-30 years with Graves' hyperthyroidism. The chain is built from TRBV6-1 and TRBJ2-6; no definite D call. CDR3 DNA: TGTGCCAGCAGCCAACCCCTGCACTCTGGGGCCAACGTCCTGACTTTC. As protein: CASSQPLHSGANVLTF.